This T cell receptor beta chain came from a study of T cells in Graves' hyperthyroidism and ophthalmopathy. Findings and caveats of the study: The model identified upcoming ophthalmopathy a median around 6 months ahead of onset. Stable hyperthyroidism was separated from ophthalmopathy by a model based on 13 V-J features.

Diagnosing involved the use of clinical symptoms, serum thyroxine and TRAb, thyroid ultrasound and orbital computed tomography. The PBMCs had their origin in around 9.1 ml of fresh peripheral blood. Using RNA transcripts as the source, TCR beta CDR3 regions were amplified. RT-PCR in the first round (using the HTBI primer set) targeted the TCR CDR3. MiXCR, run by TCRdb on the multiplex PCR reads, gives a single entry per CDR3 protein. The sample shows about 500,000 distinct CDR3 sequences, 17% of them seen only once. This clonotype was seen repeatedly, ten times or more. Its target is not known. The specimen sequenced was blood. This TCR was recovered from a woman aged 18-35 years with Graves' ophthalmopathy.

The CDR3 DNA reads as TGTGCCAGCAGTCCCCAGCGGGGAGGGCAAGCTGAGCAGTTCTTC. It is translated as CASSPQRGGQAEQFF. The chain employs TRBV12-3 or TRBV12-4 and TRBJ2-1, with TRBD2 identical over 7 bases. CDR3 length: 15 residues. J lost 9 bases, V lost 5 bases, and 13 bases had no gene match.